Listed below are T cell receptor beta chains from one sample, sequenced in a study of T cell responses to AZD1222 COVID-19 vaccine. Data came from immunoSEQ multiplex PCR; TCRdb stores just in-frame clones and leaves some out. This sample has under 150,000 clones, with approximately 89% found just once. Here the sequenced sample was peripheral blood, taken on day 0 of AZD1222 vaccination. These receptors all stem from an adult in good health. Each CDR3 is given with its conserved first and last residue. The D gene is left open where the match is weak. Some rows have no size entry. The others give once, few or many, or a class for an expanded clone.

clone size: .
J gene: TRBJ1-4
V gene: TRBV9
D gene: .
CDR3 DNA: TGTGCCAGCAGCGAGCACGCCGCCGGGAGTGAAAAACTGTTTTTT
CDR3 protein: CASSEHAAGSEKLFF

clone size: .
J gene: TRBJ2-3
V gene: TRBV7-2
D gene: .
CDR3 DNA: TGTGCCAGCAGCTTAGTACGCGGGGGCGGCACAGATACGCAGTATTTT
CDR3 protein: CASSLVRGGGTDTQYF

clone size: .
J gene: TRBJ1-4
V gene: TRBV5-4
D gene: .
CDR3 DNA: TGTGCCAGCAGCTTGGGGGCTAATGAAAAACTGTTTTTT
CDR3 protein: CASSLGANEKLFF

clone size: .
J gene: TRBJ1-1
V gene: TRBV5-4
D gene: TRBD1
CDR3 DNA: TGTGCCAGCAGCGTTGGACAGGGTGTCACTGAAGCTTTCTTT
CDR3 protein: CASSVGQGVTEAFF

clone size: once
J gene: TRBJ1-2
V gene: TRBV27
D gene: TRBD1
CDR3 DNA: TGTGCCAGCAGTCCCCGGACAGGGGGAAGCTACACCTTC
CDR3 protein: CASSPRTGGSYTF

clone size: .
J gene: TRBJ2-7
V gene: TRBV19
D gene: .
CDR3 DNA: TGTGCCAGTAGTATAGATGTTGGGGGGCATCTCTACGAGCAGTACTTC
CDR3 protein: CASSIDVGGHLYEQYF

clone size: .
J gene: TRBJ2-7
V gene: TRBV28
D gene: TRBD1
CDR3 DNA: TGTGCCAGCAGTTCGGGACAGGGGAACGAGCAGTACTTC
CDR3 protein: CASSSGQGNEQYF

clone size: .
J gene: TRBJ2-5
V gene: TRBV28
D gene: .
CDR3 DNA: TGTGCCAGCAGTTTGGTAAGGAATCGGGAGACCCAGTACTTC
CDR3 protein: CASSLVRNRETQYF

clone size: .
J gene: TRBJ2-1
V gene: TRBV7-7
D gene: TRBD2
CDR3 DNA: TGTGCCAGCAGCTTAGCGGTAGCGGGGGTGAATGAGCAGTTCTTC
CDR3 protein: CASSLAVAGVNEQFF

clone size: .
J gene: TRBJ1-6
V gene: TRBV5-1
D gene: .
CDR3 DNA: TGCGCCAGCAGCTTATCTGGGAATTCACCCCTCCACTTT
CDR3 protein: CASSLSGNSPLHF

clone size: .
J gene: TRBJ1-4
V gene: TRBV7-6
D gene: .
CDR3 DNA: TGTGCCAGCAGCCACAATGGGAGAGGAGGCGATGAAAAACTGTTTTTT
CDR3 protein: CASSHNGRGGDEKLFF

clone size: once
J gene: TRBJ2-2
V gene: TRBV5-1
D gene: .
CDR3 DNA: TGCGCCAGCAGCTCCGACTACCGGGAGCTGTTTTTT
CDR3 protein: CASSSDYRELFF

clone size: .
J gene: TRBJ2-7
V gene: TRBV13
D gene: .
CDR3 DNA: TGTGCCAGCAGCTTAGGGGCAGCCTACGAGCAGTACTTC
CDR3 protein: CASSLGAAYEQYF

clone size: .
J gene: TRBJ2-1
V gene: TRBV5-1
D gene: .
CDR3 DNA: TGCGCCAGCAGCTTTGACGGGTCAGGCGGTTCTGAGCAGTTCTTC
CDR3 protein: CASSFDGSGGSEQFF

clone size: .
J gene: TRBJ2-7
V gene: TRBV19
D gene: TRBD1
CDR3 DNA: TGTGCCAGTAGTGTAGGTTCTCCGGGACAGTCCCACGAGCAGTACTTC
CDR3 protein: CASSVGSPGQSHEQYF

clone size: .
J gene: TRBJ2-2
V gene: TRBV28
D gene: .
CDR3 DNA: TGTGCCAGCAGTTTCGGGGAAGTCACCGGGGAGCTGTTTTTT
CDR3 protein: CASSFGEVTGELFF

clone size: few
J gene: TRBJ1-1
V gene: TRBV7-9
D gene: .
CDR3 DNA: TGTGCCAGCAGCCGTCCTGGGAGCACTGAAGCTTTCTTT
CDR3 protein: CASSRPGSTEAFF

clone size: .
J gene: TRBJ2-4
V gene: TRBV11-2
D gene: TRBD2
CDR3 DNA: TGTGCCAGCAGCACGGGACTAGGGAACATTCAGTACTTC
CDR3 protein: CASSTGLGNIQYF

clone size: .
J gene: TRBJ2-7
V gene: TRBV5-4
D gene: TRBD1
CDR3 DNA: TGTGCCAGCAGCTTTCGGACAGGGACCTACGAGCAGTACTTC
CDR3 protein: CASSFRTGTYEQYF

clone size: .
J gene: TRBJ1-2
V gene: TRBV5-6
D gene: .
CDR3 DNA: TGTGCCAGCAGCTTGAGAGGGGGGGATGGCTACACCTTC
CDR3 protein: CASSLRGGDGYTF

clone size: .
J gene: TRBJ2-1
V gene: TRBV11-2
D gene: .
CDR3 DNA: TGTGCCAGCAGCCCCGGCTGGGGAAGGGGTGAGCAGTTCTTC
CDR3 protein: CASSPGWGRGEQFF

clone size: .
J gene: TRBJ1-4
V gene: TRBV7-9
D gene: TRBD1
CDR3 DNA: TGTGCCAGCAGCGCTGCAGGGGGGGAAAAACTGTTTTTT
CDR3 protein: CASSAAGGEKLFF

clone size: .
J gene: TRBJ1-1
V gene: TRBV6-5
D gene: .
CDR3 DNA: TGTGCCAGCAGTTACTCAGGGAGAACTGAAGCTTTCTTT
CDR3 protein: CASSYSGRTEAFF

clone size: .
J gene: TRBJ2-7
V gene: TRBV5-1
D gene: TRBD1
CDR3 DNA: TGCGCCAGCAGCCAAACGACAGGGGGTTTTTACGAGCAGTACTTC
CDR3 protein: CASSQTTGGFYEQYF

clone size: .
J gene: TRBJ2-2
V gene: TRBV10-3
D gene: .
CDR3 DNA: TGTGCCATCAGGGCCTTGGAGGGCACCGGGGAGCTGTTTTTT
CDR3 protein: CAIRALEGTGELFF

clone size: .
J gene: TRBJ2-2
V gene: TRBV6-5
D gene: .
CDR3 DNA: TGTGCCAGCAGTCAATTGAGGCCGACCGGGGAGCTGTTTTTT
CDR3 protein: CASSQLRPTGELFF

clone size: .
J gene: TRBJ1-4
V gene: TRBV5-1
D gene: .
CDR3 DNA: TGCGCCAGCAGCTTGGCTGGCAGAACTAATGAAAAACTGTTTTTT
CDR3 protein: CASSLAGRTNEKLFF

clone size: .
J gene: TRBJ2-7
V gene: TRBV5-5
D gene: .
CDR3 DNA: TGTGCCAGCAGCTTCCGGGGAGAGCACGAGCAGTACTTC
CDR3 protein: CASSFRGEHEQYF

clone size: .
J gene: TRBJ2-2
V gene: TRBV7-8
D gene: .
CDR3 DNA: TGTGCCAGCAAACCTGGCACCGGGGAGCTGTTTTTT
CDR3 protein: CASKPGTGELFF

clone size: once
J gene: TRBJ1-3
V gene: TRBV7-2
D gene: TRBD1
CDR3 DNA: TGTGCCAGCAGCTTAGCGCGGACAGGTCGAGACTCTGGAAACACCATATATTTT
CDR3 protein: CASSLARTGRDSGNTIYF

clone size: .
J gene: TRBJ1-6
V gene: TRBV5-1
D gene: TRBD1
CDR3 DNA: TGCGCCAGCAGCTTTTCTGGACAGGGTAATTCACCCCTCCACTTT
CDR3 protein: CASSFSGQGNSPLHF